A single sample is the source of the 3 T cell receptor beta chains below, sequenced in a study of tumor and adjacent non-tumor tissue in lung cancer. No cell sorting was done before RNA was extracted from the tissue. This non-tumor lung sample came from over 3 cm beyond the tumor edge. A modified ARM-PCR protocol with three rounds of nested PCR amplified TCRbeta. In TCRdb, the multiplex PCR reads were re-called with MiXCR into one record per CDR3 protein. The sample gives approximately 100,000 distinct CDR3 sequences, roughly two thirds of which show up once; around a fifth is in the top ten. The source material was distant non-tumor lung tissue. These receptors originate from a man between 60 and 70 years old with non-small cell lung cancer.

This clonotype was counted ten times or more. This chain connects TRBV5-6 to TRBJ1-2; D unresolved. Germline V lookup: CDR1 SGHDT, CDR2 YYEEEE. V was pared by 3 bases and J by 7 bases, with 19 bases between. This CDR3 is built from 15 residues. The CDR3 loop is CASSWVTVPSAGYTF. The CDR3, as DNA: TGTGCCAGCAGCTGGGTGACGGTGCCGTCGGCTGGCTACACCTTC.

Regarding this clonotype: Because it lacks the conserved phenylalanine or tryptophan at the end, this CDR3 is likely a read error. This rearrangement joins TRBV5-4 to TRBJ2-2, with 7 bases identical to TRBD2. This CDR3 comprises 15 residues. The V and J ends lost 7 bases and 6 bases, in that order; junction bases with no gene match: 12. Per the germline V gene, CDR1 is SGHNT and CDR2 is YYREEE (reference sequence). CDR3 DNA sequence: TGTGCCAGCGGCCCCACAAGACGGGAGGCCGGGGAGCTGTTTATT. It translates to CASGPTRREAGELFI.

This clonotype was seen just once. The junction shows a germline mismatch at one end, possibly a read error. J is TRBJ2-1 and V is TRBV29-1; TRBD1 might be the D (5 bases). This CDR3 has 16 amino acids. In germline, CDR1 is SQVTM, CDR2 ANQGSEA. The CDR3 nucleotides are TGCAGCGCTAACGAGGCCACACAGGCTGGCATGGGCGAGCAATTCTTC. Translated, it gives CSANEATQAGMGEQFF.